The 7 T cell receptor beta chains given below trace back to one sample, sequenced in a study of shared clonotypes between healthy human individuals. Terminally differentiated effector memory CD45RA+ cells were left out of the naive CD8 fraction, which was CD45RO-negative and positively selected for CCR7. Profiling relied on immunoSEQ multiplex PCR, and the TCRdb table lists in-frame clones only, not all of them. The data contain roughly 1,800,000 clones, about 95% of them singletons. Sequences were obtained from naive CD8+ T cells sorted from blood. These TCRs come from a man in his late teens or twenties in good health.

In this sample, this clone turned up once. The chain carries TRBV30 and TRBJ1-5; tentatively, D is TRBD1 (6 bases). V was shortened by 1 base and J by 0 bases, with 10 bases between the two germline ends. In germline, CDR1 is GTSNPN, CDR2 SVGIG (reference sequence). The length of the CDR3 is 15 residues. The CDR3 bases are TGTGCCTGGAGTGAAGGGGGTAATAGCAATCAGCCCCAGCATTTT. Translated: CAWSEGGNSNQPQHF.

The CDR3 here is CASSFPGVEQFF. The DNA for the CDR3 is TGTGCCAGCAGTTTCCCAGGGGTTGAGCAGTTCTTC. The chain links TRBV27 to TRBJ2-1, with D possibly being TRBD1 (6 bases). The CDR3 is 12 amino acids. V was shortened by 3 bases and J by 9 bases, with 9 bases between the two germline ends. Germline V gene data show CDR1 as MNHEY and CDR2 as SMNVEV (reference sequence).

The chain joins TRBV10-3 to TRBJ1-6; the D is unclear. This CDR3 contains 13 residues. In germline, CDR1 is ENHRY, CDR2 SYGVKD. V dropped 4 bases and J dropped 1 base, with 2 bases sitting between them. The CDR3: CAISGSYNSPLHF. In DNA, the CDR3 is TGTGCCATCAGTGGGTCCTATAATTCACCCCTCCACTTT.

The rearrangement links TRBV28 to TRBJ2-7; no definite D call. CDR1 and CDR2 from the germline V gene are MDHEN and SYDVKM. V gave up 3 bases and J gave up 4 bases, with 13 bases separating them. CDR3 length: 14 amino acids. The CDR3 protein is CASSFPENVYEQYF. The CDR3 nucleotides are TGTGCCAGCAGTTTTCCGGAGAATGTGTACGAGCAGTACTTC. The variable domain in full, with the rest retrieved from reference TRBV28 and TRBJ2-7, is DVKVTQSSRYLVKRTGEKVFLECVQDMDHENMFWYRQDPGLGLRLIYFSYDVKMKEKGDIPEGYSVSREKKERFSLILESASTNQTSMYLCASSFPENVYEQYFGPGTRLTVT.

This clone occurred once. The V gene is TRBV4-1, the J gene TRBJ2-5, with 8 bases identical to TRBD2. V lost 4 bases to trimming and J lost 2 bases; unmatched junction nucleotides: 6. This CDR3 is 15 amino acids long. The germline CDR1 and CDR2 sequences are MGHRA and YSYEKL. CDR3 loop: CASSPGTSGQETQYF. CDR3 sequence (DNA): TGCGCCAGCAGCCCCGGGACTAGTGGGCAAGAGACCCAGTACTTC.

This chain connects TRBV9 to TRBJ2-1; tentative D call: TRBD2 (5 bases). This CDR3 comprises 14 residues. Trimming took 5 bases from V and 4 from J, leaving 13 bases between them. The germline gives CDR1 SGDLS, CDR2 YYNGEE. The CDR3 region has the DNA TGTGCCAGCAGTCTTGACCGGGGATACAATGAGCAGTTCTTC. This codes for CASSLDRGYNEQFF. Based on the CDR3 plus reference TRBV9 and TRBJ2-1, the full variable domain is DSGVTQTPKHLITATGQRVTLRCSPRSGDLSVYWYQQSLDQGLQFLIQYYNGEERAKGNILERFSAQQFPDLHSELNLSSLELGDSALYFCASSLDRGYNEQFFGPGTRLTVL.

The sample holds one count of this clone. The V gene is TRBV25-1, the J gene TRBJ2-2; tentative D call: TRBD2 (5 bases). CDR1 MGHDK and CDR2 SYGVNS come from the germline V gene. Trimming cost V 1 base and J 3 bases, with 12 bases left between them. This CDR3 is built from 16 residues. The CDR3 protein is CASSESDGVYTGELFF. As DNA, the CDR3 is TGTGCCAGCAGTGAATCCGACGGGGTCTACACCGGGGAGCTGTTTTTT.